Given below is one TCR beta chain in context. The antigen is not known. Terminally differentiated effector memory CD45RA+ cells were excluded by CCR7 positive selection of CD45RO-negative cells. Some clones are missing from TCRdb's copy, which holds only in-frame ones; the method was immunoSEQ multiplex PCR. The table includes roughly 2.1 million clones, 85% to 95% detected once. V was trimmed by 4 bases and J by 3 bases, leaving 4 bases between them. CDR3 size: 11 residues. Germline-derived CDR1 and CDR2 are SNHLY and FYNNEI. The sample is drawn from a study of shared clonotypes between healthy human individuals. Study-wide context: Per-donor plates numbered three CD4 naive, three CD4 memory, two CD8 naive and one CD8 memory. Study observations and caveats: Clonotypes shared by all four donors outscored non-shared clonotypes in generation probability.

Input material: naive CD8+ T cells from PBMCs. The TCR was taken from a young man in good health. Some clones in this sample may be carry-over from other donors' samples. The chain uses TRBV2 and TRBJ2-7; D is uncertain. The CDR3 is CASSAHYEQYF. DNA of the CDR3: TGTGCCAGCAGTGCCCACTACGAGCAGTACTTC.